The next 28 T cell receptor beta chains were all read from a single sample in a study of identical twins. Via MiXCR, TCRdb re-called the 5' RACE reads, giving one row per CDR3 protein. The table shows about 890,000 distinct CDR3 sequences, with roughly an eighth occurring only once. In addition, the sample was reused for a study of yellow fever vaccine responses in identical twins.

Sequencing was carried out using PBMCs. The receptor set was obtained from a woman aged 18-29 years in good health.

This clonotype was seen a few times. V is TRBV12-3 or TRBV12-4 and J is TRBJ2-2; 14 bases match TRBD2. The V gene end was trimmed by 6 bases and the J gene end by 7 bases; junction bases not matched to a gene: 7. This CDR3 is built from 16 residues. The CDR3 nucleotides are TGTGCCAGCAGGAACCCGGGACTAGCGGGGGTCGGGGAGCTGTTTTTT. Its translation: CASRNPGLAGVGELFF.

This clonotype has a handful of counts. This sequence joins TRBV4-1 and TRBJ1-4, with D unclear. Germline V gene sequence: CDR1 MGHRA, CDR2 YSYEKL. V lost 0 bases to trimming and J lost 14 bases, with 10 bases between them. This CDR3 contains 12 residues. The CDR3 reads CASSQDWVWLFF. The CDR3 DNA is TGCGCCAGCAGCCAAGACTGGGTTTGGCTGTTTTTT.

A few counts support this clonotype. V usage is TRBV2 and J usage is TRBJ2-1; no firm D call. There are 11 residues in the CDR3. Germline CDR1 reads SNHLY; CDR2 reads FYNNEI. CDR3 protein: CAQAGYNEQFF. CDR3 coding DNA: TGTGCTCAGGCCGGTTACAATGAGCAGTTCTTC.

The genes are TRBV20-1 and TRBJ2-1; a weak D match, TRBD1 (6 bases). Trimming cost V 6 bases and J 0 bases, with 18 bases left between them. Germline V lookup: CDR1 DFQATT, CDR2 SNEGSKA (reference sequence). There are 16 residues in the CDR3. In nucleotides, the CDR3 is TGCAGTGCCCGACTTAGGGACATAGACTCCTACAATGAGCAGTTCTTC. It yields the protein CSARLRDIDSYNEQFF.

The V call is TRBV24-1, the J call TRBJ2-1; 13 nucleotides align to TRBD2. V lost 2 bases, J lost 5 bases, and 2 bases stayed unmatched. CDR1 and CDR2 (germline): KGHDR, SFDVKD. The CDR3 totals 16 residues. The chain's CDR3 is CATSDYGTSGNNEQFF. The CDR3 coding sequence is TGTGCCACCAGTGATTACGGGACTAGCGGGAACAATGAGCAGTTCTTC.

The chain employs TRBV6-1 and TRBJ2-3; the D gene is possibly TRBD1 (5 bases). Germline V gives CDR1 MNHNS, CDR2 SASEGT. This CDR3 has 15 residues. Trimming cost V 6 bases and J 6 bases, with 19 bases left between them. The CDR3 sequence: CASRAHRTQDDTQYF. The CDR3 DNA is TGTGCCAGCAGAGCTCACAGGACCCAGGACGATACGCAGTATTTT.

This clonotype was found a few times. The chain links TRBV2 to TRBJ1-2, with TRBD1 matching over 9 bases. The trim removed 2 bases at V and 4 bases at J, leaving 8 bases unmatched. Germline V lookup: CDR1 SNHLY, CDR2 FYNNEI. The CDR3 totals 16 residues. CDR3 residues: CASSESPGTGIYGYTF. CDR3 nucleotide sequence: TGTGCCAGCAGTGAATCTCCTGGGACAGGGATCTATGGCTACACCTTC.

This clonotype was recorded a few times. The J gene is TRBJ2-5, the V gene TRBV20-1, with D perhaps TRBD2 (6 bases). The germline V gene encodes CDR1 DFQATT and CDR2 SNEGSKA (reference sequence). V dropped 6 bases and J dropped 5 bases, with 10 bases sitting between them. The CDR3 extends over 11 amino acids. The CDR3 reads CSAGGVETQYF. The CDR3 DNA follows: TGCAGTGCCGGCGGGGTTGAGACCCAGTACTTC.

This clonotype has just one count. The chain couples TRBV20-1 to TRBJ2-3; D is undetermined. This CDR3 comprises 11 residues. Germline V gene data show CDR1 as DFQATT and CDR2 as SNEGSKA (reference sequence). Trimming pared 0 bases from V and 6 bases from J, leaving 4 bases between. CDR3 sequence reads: CSARDFDTQYF. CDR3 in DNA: TGCAGTGCTAGAGATTTCGATACGCAGTATTTT.

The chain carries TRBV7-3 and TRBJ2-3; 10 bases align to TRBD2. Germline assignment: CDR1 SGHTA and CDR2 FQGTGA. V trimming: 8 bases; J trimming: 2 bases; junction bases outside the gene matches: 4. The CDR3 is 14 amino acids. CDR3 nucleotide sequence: TGTGCCAGCCAACTAGCGGGGTACACAGATACGCAGTATTTT. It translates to CASQLAGYTDTQYF. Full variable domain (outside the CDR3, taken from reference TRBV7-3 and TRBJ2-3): GAGVSQTPSNKVTEKGKYVELRCDPISGHTALYWYRQSLGQGPEFLIYFQGTGAADDSGLPNDRFFAVRPEGSVSTLKIQRTERGDSAVYLCASQLAGYTDTQYFGPGTRLTVL.

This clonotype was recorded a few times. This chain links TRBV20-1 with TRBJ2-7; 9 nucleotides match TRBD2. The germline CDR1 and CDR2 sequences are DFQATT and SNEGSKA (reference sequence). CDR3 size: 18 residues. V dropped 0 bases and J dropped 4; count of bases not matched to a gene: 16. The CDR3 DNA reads TGCAGTGCTAGAGATTTTTCGACTAGCGGAGGAGGCGTGTACGAGCAGTACTTC. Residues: CSARDFSTSGGGVYEQYF.

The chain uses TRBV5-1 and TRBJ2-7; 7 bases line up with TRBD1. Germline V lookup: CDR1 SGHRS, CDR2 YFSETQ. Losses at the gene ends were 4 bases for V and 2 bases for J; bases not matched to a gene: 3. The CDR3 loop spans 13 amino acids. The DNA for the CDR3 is TGCGCCAGCAGCGGGGGACAGACCTACGAGCAGTACTTC. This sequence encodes CASSGGQTYEQYF.

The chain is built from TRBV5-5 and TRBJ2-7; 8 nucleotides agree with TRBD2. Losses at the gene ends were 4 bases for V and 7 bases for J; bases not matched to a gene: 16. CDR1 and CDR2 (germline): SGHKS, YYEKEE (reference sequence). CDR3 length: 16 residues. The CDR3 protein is CASSPMPAGVLMEQYV. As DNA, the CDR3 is TGTGCCAGCAGCCCGATGCCAGCGGGGGTCCTCATGGAGCAGTACGTC.

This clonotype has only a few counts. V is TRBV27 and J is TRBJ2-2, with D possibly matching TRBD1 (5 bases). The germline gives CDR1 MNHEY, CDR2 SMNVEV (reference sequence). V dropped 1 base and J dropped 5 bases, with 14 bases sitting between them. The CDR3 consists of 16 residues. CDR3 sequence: CASSLLTGFGTGELFF. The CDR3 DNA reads TGTGCCAGCAGTTTATTAACAGGTTTCGGGACCGGGGAGCTGTTTTTT.

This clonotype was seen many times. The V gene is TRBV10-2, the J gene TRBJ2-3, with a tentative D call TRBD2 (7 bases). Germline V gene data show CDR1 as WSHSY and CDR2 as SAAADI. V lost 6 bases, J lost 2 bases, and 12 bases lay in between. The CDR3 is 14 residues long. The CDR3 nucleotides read TGCGCCAGCAGGGGAGGGGGGGCCACAGATACGCAGTATTTT. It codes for CASRGGGATDTQYF.

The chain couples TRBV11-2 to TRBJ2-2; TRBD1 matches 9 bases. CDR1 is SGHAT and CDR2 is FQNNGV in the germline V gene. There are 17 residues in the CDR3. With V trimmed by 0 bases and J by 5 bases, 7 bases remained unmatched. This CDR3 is CASSLDLGQGRTGELFF. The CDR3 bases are TGTGCCAGCAGCTTAGATTTGGGACAGGGACGGACCGGGGAGCTGTTTTTT.

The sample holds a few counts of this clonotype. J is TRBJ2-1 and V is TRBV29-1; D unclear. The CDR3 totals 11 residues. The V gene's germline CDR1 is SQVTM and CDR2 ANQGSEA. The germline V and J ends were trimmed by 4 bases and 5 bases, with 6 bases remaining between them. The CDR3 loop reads CSVVGNNEQFF. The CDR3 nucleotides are TGCAGCGTTGTGGGGAACAATGAGCAGTTCTTC.

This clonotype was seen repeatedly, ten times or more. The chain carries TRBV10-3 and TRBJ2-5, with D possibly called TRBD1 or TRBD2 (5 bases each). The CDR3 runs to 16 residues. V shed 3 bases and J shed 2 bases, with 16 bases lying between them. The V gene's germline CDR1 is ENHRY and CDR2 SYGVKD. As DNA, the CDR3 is TGTGCCATCAGTGATGGGGGAAGGTTGAATCAAGAGACCCAGTACTTC. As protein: CAISDGGRLNQETQYF.

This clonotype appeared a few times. The CDR3 reads CASSFSSGLTEAFF. The DNA for the CDR3 is TGTGCCAGCAGCTTTTCCTCAGGGTTGACTGAAGCTTTCTTT. The chain carries TRBV7-9 and TRBJ1-1; maybe TRBD1 (5 bases). Per germline, CDR1 SEHNR and CDR2 FQNEAQ (reference sequence). This CDR3 comprises 14 residues. With 3 bases removed from V and 5 bases from J, the gap between germline ends came to 13 bases.

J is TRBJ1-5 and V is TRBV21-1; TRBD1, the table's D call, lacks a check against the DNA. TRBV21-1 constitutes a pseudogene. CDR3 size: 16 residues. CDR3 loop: CASSKGRVYSNQPQHF. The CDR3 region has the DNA TGTGCCAGCAGCAAGGGAAGGGTGTATAGCAATCAGCCCCAGCATTTT.

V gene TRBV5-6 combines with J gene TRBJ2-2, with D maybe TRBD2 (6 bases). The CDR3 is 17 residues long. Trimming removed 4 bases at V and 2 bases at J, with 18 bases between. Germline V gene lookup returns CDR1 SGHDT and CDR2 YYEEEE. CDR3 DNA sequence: TGTGCCAGCAGCCTGCCGGGACTCTCTAAAAACACCGGGGAGCTGTTTTTT. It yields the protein CASSLPGLSKNTGELFF.

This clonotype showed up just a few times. The CDR3: CASSVRTVYEQFF. The DNA for the CDR3 is TGTGCCAGCAGCGTACGGACGGTTTATGAGCAGTTCTTC. The V call is TRBV7-9, the J call TRBJ2-1, with D hard to call. CDR3 size: 13 residues. Germline V gives CDR1 SEHNR, CDR2 FQNEAQ (reference sequence). The germline V and J ends were trimmed by 5 bases and 8 bases, with 13 bases remaining between them.

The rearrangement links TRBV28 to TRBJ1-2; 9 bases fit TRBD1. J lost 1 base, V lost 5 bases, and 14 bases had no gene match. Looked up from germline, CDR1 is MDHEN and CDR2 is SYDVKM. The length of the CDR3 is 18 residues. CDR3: CASSPPLLGQGINYGYTF. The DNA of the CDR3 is TGTGCCAGCAGTCCCCCCTTGTTGGGACAGGGAATTAACTATGGCTACACCTTC.

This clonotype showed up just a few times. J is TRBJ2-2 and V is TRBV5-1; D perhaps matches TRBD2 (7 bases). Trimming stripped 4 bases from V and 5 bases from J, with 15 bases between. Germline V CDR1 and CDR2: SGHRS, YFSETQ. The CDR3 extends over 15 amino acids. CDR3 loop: CASSEGGRRTGELFF. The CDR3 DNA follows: TGCGCCAGCAGCGAGGGGGGGCGGCGTACCGGGGAGCTGTTTTTT.

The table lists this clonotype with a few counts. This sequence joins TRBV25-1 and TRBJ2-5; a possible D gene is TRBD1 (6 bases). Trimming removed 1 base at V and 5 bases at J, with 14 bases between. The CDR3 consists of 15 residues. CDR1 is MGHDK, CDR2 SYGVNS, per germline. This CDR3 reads CASSESQGLWETQYF. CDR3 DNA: TGTGCCAGCAGTGAATCTCAGGGGCTCTGGGAGACCCAGTACTTC.

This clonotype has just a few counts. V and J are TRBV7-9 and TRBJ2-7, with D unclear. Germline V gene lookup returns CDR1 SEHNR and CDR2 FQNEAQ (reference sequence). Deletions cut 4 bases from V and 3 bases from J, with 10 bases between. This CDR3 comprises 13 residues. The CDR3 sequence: CASSSSPNYEQYF. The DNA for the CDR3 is TGTGCCAGCAGCTCAAGTCCCAACTACGAGCAGTACTTC.

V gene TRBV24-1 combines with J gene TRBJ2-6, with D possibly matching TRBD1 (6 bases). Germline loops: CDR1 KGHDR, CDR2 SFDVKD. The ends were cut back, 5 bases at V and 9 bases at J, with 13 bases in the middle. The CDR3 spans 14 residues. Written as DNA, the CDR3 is TGTGCCACCAGTGGAGCCGGGACAATCAACGTCCTGACTTTC. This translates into CATSGAGTINVLTF.

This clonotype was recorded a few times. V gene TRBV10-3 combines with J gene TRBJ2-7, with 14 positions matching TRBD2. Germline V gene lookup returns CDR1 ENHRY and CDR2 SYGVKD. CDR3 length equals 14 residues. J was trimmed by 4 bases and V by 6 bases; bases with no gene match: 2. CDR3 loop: CAIRGLAGDYEQYF. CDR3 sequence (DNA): TGTGCCATCAGGGGACTAGCGGGAGATTACGAGCAGTACTTC.